This TCR beta chain emerged from a study of lymphopenia after photon versus proton radiotherapy. Study findings and constraints: Post-nadir diversity loss with photons came from oligoclonal expansion, particularly CD8+ Temra cells. Only patients who died were analyzed for survival; proton advantage is unproven. Under photons, naive T cells and diversity fell while effector/memory populations rose.

CDR3 length: 14 amino acids. The germline gives CDR1 SNHLY, CDR2 FYNNEI. V was trimmed by 7 bases and J by 2 bases, leaving 12 bases between them. Turning to this clone: Its antigen is as yet unknown.

The assay was immunoSEQ multiplex PCR, and TCRdb's table has in-frame clones only and misses some. Found here are 70,000 or so clones, about 90% of them singletons; the top ten hold 2.2%. The rearrangement joins TRBV2 to TRBJ1-3; possibly TRBD1 for D (6 bases). This sequence was found in a woman in her thirties or forties with cholangiocarcinoma. Specimen: peripheral blood, collected from a patient treated with photon-based radiotherapy. The CDR3 loop is CASKTGTTGNTIYF. The CDR3, as DNA: TGTGCCAGCAAAACAGGGACTACTGGAAACACCATATATTTT.